This T cell receptor beta chain emerged from a study of blood T cell repertoires in COVID-19. Across the whole study: PBMCs, B-cell-depleted T cells, or T cells were the source of the cDNA or gDNA that made up the material.

Original data processing: Nucleated cell number was recorded as an estimate derived from reference gene primer amplification. Clones were sequenced by immunoSEQ multiplex PCR, and TCRdb holds only the in-frame ones, with some missing. V and J calls and clone size are as listed in that table; D and trimming were resolved from the DNA. Of about 120,000 clones detected, approximately 85% appear once; the ten largest clones hold 12%. CDR1 is MNHEY, CDR2 SVGAGI, per germline. The CDR3 spans 15 residues. V was shortened by 6 bases and J by 6 bases, with 17 bases between the two germline ends. The chain couples TRBV6-5 to TRBJ2-2, with a weak D call TRBD1 (5 bases). Sequenced: peripheral blood. This receptor was identified in a human donor in a cohort sampled during active COVID-19. CDR3: CASRRTRQTSGELFF. DNA for the CDR3: TGTGCCAGCAGAAGGACACGCCAGACTTCCGGGGAGCTGTTTTTT.